These 10 T cell receptor beta chains were all obtained from the same sample, sequenced in a study of blood T cell repertoires in COVID-19. The data were produced by immunoSEQ multiplex PCR, yet TCRdb's version contains in-frame clones alone and is incomplete. Counted here are 140,000 to 150,000 clones, 79% occurring once; the ten biggest clones make up approximately 8.6%. Specimen: peripheral blood. These TCRs come from a man aged 50 or older with active or convalescent COVID-19.

The chain joins TRBV9 to TRBJ2-3; D perhaps matches TRBD2 (6 bases). Germline loops: CDR1 SGDLS, CDR2 YYNGEE. The germline V and J ends were trimmed by 0 bases and 2 bases, with 19 bases remaining between them. This CDR3 is built from 18 residues. For the CDR3, the DNA is TGTGCCAGCAGCGTAGAGGGACTGGCCCAGACCCCCACAGATACGCAGTATTTT. Protein product: CASSVEGLAQTPTDTQYF. Variable domain in full (rest from reference TRBV9 and TRBJ2-3): DSGVTQTPKHLITATGQRVTLRCSPRSGDLSVYWYQQSLDQGLQFLIQYYNGEERAKGNILERFSAQQFPDLHSELNLSSLELGDSALYFCASSVEGLAQTPTDTQYFGPGTRLTVL.

The genes are TRBV7-3 and TRBJ2-2; tentative D call: TRBD2 (6 bases). The CDR3 runs 15 residues. The V gene's germline CDR1 is SGHTA and CDR2 FQGTGA. Between the trimmed V and J ends, which lost 0 bases and 4 bases, there was a span of 9 bases. The chain's CDR3 is CASSLTGTSTGELFF. CDR3 nucleotide sequence: TGTGCCAGCAGCTTAACCGGGACTTCCACCGGGGAGCTGTTTTTT.

The CDR3 protein is CASSQLATNTDTQYF. CDR3 in DNA: TGTGCCAGCAGCCAACTAGCCACAAACACAGATACGCAGTATTTT. This chain uses TRBV6-5 with TRBJ2-3; the D gene is possibly TRBD2 (6 bases). From germline, CDR1 is MNHEY and CDR2 SVGAGI. The CDR3 loop spans 15 amino acids. Trimming took 6 bases from V and 2 from J, leaving 15 bases between them.

The genes are TRBV27 and TRBJ1-6; 7 nucleotides align to TRBD1. J gave up 7 bases and V 0 bases, and 6 bases lay outside the gene matches. Germline V CDR1 and CDR2: MNHEY, SMNVEV (reference sequence). The CDR3 contains 16 residues. The CDR3 sequence is CASSLSTGQQNSPLHF. The CDR3 DNA reads TGTGCCAGCAGTTTATCCACGGGACAGCAAAATTCACCCCTCCACTTT.

Concerning this clone: This CDR3 is also generated by other DNA sequences in the sample. The chain links TRBV19 to TRBJ1-2; possibly TRBD1 for D (6 bases). Germline lookup yields CDR1 LNHDA and CDR2 SQIVND (reference sequence). V gave up 5 bases and J gave up 5 bases, with 12 bases separating them. This CDR3 region has 13 residues. This chain's CDR3 is CASSVQGRYGYTF. The CDR3 coding sequence is TGTGCCAGTAGTGTACAGGGAAGGTATGGCTACACCTTC.

The chain employs TRBV19 and TRBJ2-2; 8 bases fit TRBD2. Germline V gives CDR1 LNHDA, CDR2 SQIVND (reference sequence). The CDR3 is 13 amino acids. V shed 7 bases, J shed 7 bases, and the junction held 5 bases outside the gene matches. The CDR3 DNA follows: TGTGCCAGTATCGGGAGGGCCGTCGGGGAGCTGTTTTTT. Its protein product is CASIGRAVGELFF.

The rearrangement uses TRBV7-9 and TRBJ2-2; possibly TRBD2 for D (6 bases). V gave up 2 bases and J gave up 1 base, with 8 bases separating them. Germline V CDR1 and CDR2: SEHNR, FQNEAQ (reference sequence). CDR3 length: 15 residues. This chain's CDR3 is CASSLRGENTGELFF. The CDR3 nucleotides read TGTGCCAGCAGCTTACGCGGGGAGAACACCGGGGAGCTGTTTTTT.

This clone came up a few times. The gene calls are TRBV29-1 and TRBJ1-2; D unresolved. V shed 4 bases and J shed 4 bases, with 16 bases lying between them. The CDR3 is made up of 14 amino acids. Germline V lookup: CDR1 SQVTM, CDR2 ANQGSEA. The CDR3 sequence is CSVAGVRLSYGYTF. CDR3 coding DNA: TGCAGCGTTGCGGGAGTTAGGCTTAGCTATGGCTACACCTTC.

V usage is TRBV6-5 and J usage is TRBJ2-1; TRBD1 agrees at 7 bases. There are 16 residues in the CDR3. Germline trimming cut 2 bases from V and 9 bases from J; bases unmatched to any gene: 13. Germline loops: CDR1 MNHEY, CDR2 SVGAGI. The CDR3 sequence is CASSYDVGRGNAEQFF. The DNA for the CDR3 is TGTGCCAGCAGTTACGACGTAGGCAGGGGGAACGCTGAGCAGTTCTTC.

The chain has TRBV9 and TRBJ1-4; maybe TRBD1 (5 bases). Germline CDR1 reads SGDLS; CDR2 reads YYNGEE. The V end lost 4 bases, the J end lost 7 bases, and 17 bases lay between the germline ends. There are 15 residues in the CDR3. The CDR3 DNA follows: TGTGCCAGCAGCCTTCAGGGAGGGACCGGTGAAAAACTGTTTTTT. Its protein is CASSLQGGTGEKLFF.